The following is a T cell receptor (beta chain) sequence with its context. The TCRbeta library incorporated unique molecular identifiers. TCRdb re-called the PCR reads with MiXCR, one entry per CDR3 protein. Counted here are some 490,000 distinct CDR3 sequences, under 15% occurring once; the ten biggest clones make up less than 6.5%. This record comes from a study of T-cell reconstitution after alpha-beta-depleted transplantation in children. The CDR3 is 14 residues long. V trimming: 4 bases; J trimming: 6 bases; junction bases outside the gene matches: 2. The germline CDR1 and CDR2 sequences are LGHNA and YNFKEQ.

V is TRBV4-2 and J is TRBJ1-6, with 8 bases that match TRBD1. The receptor was isolated from a human donor who donated a stem cell graft to a child with combined immunodeficiency. This sample comprised PBMCs from the stem cell graft donor, obtained from the stem cell graft. The CDR3 nucleotides are TGTGCCAGCAGCCGGGACAGGACTAATTCACCCCTCCACTTT. Its translation is CASSRDRTNSPLHF.